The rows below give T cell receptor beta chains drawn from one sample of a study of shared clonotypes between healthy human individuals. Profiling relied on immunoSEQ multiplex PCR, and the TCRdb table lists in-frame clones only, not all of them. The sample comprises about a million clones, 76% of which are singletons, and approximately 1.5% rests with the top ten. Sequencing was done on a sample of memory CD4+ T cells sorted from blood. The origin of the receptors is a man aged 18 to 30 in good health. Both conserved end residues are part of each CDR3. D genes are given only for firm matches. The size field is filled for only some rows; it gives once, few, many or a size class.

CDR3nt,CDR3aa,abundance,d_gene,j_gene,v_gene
TGTGCCAGCAGCTTAGGCGGGGGCGGCGAGCAGTACTTC,CASSLGGGGEQYF,few,.,TRBJ2-7,TRBV11-3
TGTGCCAGCAGCTTAGCGGGAGTCCACGAGCAGTACTTC,CASSLAGVHEQYF,.,.,TRBJ2-7,TRBV7-9
TGTGCCAGTCCCCCCATTCTGACGGGAATTGGTGAGACCCAGTACTTC,CASPPILTGIGETQYF,.,.,TRBJ2-5,TRBV19
TGCAGCGTGAATACAGGTGGCGAGCAGTACTTC,CSVNTGGEQYF,.,.,TRBJ2-7,TRBV29-1
TGTGCCAGCAGTTACGTAAAATTAAAGAACACTGAAGCTTTCTTT,CASSYVKLKNTEAFF,.,.,TRBJ1-1,TRBV6-5
TGTGCCAGCAGTGTCCGGGTCTCTGGGGCCAACGTCCTGACTTTC,CASSVRVSGANVLTF,.,.,TRBJ2-6,TRBV2
TGTGCCAGCAGCTTCGGGACGGGAACCTACGAGCAGTACTTC,CASSFGTGTYEQYF,.,.,TRBJ2-7,TRBV7-2
TGTGCCAGCAGCTCGCAGGGGGGCACAGATACGCAGTATTTT,CASSSQGGTDTQYF,.,TRBD1,TRBJ2-3,TRBV11-2
TGTGCCAACAGGGTGTTAGCTTTCTTT,CANRVLAFF,.,.,TRBJ1-1,TRBV21-1
TGTGCCAGCAGTGTAAACAGGGGTAGAGCCGGGGAGCTGTTTTTT,CASSVNRGRAGELFF,.,TRBD1,TRBJ2-2,TRBV27
TGTGCCAGCAGCTTGGCGCCGGGAACAAACTCTGGAAACACCATATATTTT,CASSLAPGTNSGNTIYF,.,.,TRBJ1-3,TRBV5-4
TGTGCCATCAAGCAGGAAACCAACACCGGGGAGCTGTTTTTT,CAIKQETNTGELFF,.,.,TRBJ2-2,TRBV10-3
TGTGCCAGCAGCCCTTCAACCGGGAACACAGATACGCAGTATTTT,CASSPSTGNTDTQYF,.,.,TRBJ2-3,TRBV5-4
TGTGCCAGCAGGCCGAGACAGGGCACAGATACGCAGTATTTT,CASRPRQGTDTQYF,.,.,TRBJ2-3,TRBV28
TGTGCCAGCAGATTAGACCCGACCGGGGAGCTGTTTTTT,CASRLDPTGELFF,.,.,TRBJ2-2,TRBV5-4
TGTGCCAGCAGACAGGGACTTGAGCAGTACTTC,CASRQGLEQYF,.,.,TRBJ2-7,TRBV7-2
TGTGCCTGCCTTTGGAGAAGTTACACCGGGGAGCTGTTTTTT,CACLWRSYTGELFF,.,.,TRBJ2-2,TRBV30
TGTGCCAGCAGTTATAGTCCAGGGGACACTGAAGCTTTCTTT,CASSYSPGDTEAFF,.,.,TRBJ1-1,TRBV6-6
TGTGCCAGCAGTGAAGCCGGCAGGGTCGGCTACGAGCAGTACTTC,CASSEAGRVGYEQYF,.,.,TRBJ2-7,TRBV25-1
TGTGCCAGCAGCCCACCACAGGGAGAGACCCAGTACTTC,CASSPPQGETQYF,.,.,TRBJ2-5,TRBV5-4
TGTGCCAGCAGCTTCGACAGGGCAGATACGCAGTATTTT,CASSFDRADTQYF,.,TRBD1,TRBJ2-3,TRBV7-2
TGTGCCAGCAGCCGACAGGGCTACGAGCAGTACTTC,CASSRQGYEQYF,.,TRBD1,TRBJ2-7,TRBV7-9
TGCGCCAGCAGCCAAGATAGGGCAGCTCCCTATGGCTACACCTTC,CASSQDRAAPYGYTF,few,.,TRBJ1-2,TRBV4-1
TGTGCCAGCAGCGTAGGTACGGGGGGCTACAATGAGCAGTTCTTC,CASSVGTGGYNEQFF,.,TRBD2,TRBJ2-1,TRBV9
TGCGCCAGCAAACCGGGACAGGGGGGCACCGGGGAGCTGTTTTTT,CASKPGQGGTGELFF,.,TRBD1,TRBJ2-2,TRBV10-2
TGTGCCTGGAGTTTACAGGGCGAGCAGCCCCAGCATTTT,CAWSLQGEQPQHF,.,.,TRBJ1-5,TRBV30